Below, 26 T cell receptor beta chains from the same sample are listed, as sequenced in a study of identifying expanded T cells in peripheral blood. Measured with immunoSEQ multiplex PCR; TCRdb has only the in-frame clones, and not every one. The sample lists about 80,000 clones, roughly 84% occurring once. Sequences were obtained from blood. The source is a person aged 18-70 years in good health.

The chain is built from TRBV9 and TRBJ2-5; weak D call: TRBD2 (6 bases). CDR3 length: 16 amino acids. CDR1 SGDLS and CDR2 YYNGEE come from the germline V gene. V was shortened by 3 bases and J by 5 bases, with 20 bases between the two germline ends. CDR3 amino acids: CASSDPNPDGGETQYF. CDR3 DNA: TGTGCCAGCAGCGACCCAAACCCGGACGGAGGGGAGACCCAGTACTTC.

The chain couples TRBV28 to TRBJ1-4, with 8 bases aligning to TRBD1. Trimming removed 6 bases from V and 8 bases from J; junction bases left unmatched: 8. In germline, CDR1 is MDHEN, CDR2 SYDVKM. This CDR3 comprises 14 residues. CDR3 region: CASSPPAGGEKLFF. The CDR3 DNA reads TGTGCCAGCAGCCCACCGGCAGGGGGCGAAAAACTGTTTTTT.

The CDR3 loop is CASRMGQSQPQHF. CDR3 DNA: TGTGCCAGCAGGATGGGACAGAGTCAGCCCCAGCATTTT. The chain recombines TRBV27 with TRBJ1-5; 7 nucleotides line up with TRBD1. There are 13 residues in the CDR3. Germline CDR1 MNHEY, CDR2 SMNVEV (reference sequence). V trimming: 6 bases; J trimming: 6 bases; junction bases outside the gene matches: 5.

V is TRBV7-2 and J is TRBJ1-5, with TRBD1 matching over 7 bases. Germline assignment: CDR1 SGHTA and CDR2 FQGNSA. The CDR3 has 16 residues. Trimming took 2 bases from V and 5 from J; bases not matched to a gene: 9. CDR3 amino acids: CASSLNLQGRDQPQHF. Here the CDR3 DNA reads TGTGCCAGCAGCTTAAACCTACAGGGGCGGGATCAGCCCCAGCATTTT. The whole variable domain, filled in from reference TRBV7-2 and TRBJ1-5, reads GAGVSQSPSNKVTEKGKDVELRCDPISGHTALYWYRQSLGQGLEFLIYFQGNSAPDKSGLPSDRFSAERTGGSVSTLTIQRTQQEDSAVYLCASSLNLQGRDQPQHFGDGTRLSIL.

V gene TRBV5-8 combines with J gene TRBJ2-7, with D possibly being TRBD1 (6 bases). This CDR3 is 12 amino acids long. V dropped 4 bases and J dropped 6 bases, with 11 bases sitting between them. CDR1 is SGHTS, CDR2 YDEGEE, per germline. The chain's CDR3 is CASSPTGREQYF. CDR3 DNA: TGTGCCAGCAGCCCAACAGGGCGCGAGCAGTACTTC.

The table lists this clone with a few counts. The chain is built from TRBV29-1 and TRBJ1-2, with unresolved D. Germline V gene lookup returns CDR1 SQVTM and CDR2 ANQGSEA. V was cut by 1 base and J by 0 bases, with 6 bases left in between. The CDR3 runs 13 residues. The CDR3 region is CSVEATPNYGYTF. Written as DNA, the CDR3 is TGCAGCGTTGAAGCTACGCCTAACTATGGCTACACCTTC.

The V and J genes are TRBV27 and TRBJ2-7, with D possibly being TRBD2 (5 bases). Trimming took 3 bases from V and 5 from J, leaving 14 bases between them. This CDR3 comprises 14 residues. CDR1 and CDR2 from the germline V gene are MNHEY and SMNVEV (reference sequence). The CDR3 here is CASSLLTRTHEQYF. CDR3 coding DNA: TGTGCCAGCAGTTTGTTAACTCGGACTCACGAGCAGTACTTC.

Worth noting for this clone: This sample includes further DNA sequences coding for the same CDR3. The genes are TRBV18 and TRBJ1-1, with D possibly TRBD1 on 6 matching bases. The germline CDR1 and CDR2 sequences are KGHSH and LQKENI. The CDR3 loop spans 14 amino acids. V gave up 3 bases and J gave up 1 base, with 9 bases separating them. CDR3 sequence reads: CASSPSTGNTEAFF. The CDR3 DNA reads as TGTGCCAGCTCACCCTCGACAGGGAACACTGAAGCTTTCTTT.

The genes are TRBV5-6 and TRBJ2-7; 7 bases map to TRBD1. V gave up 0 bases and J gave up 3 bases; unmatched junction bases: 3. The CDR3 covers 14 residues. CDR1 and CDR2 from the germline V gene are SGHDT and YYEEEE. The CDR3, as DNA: TGTGCCAGCAGCTTGGGAGGGGGCCTCTACGAGCAGTACTTC. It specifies CASSLGGGLYEQYF.

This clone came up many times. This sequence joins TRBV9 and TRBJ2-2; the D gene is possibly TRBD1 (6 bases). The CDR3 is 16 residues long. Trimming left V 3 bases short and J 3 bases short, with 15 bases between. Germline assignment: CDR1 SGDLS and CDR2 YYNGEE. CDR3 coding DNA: TGTGCCAGCAGCGCCTTACAGGGTGGGGACACCGGGGAGCTGTTTTTT. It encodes CASSALQGGDTGELFF.

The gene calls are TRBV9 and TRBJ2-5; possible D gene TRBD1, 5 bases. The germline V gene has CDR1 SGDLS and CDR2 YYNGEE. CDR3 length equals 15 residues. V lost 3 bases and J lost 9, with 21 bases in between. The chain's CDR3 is CASSDASQGRRAQYF. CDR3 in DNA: TGTGCCAGCAGCGACGCATCGCAGGGCCGACGGGCCCAGTACTTC.

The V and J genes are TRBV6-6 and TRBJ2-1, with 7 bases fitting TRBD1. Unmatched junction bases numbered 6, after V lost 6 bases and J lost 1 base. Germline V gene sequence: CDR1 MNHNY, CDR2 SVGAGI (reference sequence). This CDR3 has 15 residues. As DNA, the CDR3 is TGTGCCAGCAGCCCACCGGGACAGTCCTACAATGAGCAGTTCTTC. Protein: CASSPPGQSYNEQFF.

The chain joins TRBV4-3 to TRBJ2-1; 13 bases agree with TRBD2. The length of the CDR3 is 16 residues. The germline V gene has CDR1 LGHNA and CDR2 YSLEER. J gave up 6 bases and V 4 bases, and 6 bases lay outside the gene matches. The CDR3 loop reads CASSLTGTSGINEQFF. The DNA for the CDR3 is TGCGCCAGCAGCCTAACCGGGACTAGCGGGATCAATGAGCAGTTCTTC.

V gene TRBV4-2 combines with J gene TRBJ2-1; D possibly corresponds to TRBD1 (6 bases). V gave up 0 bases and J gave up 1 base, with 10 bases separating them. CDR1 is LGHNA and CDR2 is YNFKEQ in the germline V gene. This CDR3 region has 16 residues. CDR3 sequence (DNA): TGTGCCAGCAGCCAAGATCGGCAGGGGTCCTACAATGAGCAGTTCTTC. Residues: CASSQDRQGSYNEQFF.

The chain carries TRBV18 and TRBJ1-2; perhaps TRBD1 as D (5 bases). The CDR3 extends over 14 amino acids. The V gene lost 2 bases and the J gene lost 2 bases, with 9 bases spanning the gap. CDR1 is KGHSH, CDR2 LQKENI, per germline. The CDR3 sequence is CASSPVEGNYGYTF. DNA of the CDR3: TGTGCCAGCTCACCAGTCGAGGGGAACTATGGCTACACCTTC.

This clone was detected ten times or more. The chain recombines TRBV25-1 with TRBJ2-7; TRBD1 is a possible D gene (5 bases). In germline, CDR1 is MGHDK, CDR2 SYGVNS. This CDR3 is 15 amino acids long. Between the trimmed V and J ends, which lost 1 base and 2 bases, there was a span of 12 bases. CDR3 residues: CASSESDSSTYEQYF. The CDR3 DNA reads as TGTGCCAGCAGTGAATCCGACAGTTCGACCTACGAGCAGTACTTC.

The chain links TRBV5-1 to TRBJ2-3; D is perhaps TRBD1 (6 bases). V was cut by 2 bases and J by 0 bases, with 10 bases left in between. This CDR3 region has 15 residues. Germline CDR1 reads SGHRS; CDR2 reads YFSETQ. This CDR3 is CASSFRGQSTDTQYF. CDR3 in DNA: TGCGCCAGCAGCTTCAGGGGCCAAAGCACAGATACGCAGTATTTT.

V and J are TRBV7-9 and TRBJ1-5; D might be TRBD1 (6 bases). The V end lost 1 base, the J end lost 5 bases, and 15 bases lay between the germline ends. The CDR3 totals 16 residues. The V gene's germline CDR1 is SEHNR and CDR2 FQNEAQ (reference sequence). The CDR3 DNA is TGTGCCAGCAGCTTAGGTACAGGGACTCCCTATCAGCCCCAGCATTTT. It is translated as CASSLGTGTPYQPQHF.

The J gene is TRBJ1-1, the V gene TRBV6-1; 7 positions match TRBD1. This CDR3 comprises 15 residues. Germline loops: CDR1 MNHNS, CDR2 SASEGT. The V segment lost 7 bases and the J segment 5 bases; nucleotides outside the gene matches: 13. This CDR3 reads CASKKGEGARTEAFF. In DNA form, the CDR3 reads TGTGCCAGCAAAAAAGGGGAGGGGGCGAGGACTGAAGCTTTCTTT.

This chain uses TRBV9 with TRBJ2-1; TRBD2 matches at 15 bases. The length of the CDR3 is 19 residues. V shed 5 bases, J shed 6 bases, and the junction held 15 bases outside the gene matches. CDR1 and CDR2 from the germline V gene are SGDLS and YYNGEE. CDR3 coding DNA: TGTGCCAGCAGTGATCCGGGACCGGGGACTAGCGGGAGGTTCAATGAGCAGTTCTTC. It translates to CASSDPGPGTSGRFNEQFF. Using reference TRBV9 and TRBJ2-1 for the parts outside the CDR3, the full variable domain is DSGVTQTPKHLITATGQRVTLRCSPRSGDLSVYWYQQSLDQGLQFLIQYYNGEERAKGNILERFSAQQFPDLHSELNLSSLELGDSALYFCASSDPGPGTSGRFNEQFFGPGTRLTVL.

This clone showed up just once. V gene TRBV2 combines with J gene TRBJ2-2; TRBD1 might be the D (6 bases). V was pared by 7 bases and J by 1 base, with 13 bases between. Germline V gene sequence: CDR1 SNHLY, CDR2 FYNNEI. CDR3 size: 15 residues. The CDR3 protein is CASNFPGQNTGELFF. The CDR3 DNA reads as TGTGCCAGCAATTTCCCGGGACAGAACACCGGGGAGCTGTTTTTT.

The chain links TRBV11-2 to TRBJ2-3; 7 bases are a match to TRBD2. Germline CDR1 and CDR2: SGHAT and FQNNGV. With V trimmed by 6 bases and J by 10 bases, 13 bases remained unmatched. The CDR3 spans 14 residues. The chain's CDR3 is CASSPDPGGVAQYF. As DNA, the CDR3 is TGTGCCAGCAGTCCGGACCCTGGGGGGGTCGCGCAGTATTTT.

The CDR3 is CASSYPGGGYTF. The CDR3 region has the DNA TGTGCCAGCAGCTACCCTGGGGGTGGCTACACCTTC. J is TRBJ1-2 and V is TRBV5-4, with a possible D match to TRBD1 (5 bases). The CDR3 is made up of 12 amino acids. V lost 3 bases, J lost 7 bases, and 10 bases lay in between. Germline-derived CDR1 and CDR2 are SGHNT and YYREEE (reference sequence).

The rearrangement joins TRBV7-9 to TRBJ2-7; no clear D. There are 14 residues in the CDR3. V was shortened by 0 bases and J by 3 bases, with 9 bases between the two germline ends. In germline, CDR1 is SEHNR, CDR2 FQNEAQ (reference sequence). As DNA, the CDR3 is TGTGCCAGCAGCTTAGCTCCCACCGGCTACGAGCAGTACTTC. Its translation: CASSLAPTGYEQYF.

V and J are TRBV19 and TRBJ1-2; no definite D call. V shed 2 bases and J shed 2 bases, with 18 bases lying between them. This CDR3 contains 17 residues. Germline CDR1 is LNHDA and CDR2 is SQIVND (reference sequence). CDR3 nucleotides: TGTGCCAGTAGTATACGGGCGGCTGGAGGGCGGAACTATGGCTACACCTTC. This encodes CASSIRAAGGRNYGYTF.

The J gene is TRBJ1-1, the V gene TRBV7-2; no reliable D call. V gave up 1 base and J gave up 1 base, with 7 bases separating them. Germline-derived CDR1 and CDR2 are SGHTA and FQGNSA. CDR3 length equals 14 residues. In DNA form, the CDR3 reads TGTGCCAGCAGCTTAGTCGCAGCGAACACTGAAGCTTTCTTT. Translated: CASSLVAANTEAFF.